Below are 17 T cell receptor beta chains sequenced from a single sample in a study of blood T cell repertoires in COVID-19. Libraries were prepared by immunoSEQ multiplex PCR; TCRdb keeps only in-frame clonotypes and omits some of them. The table lists over 80,000 clones, 87% of them singletons. Material for sequencing was peripheral blood. The receptors shown here come from a human donor in a cohort sampled during active COVID-19.

The sample holds one count of this clone. V is TRBV11-2 and J is TRBJ2-1, with D tentatively TRBD2 (5 bases). The V end was cut by 3 bases, the J end by 13 bases, with 13 bases between. Germline CDR1 reads SGHAT; CDR2 reads FQNNGV. The CDR3 extends over 12 amino acids. The CDR3 loop is CASSFGVGGQFF. For the CDR3, the DNA is TGTGCCAGCAGCTTCGGGGTAGGCGGACAGTTCTTC.

The chain links TRBV5-1 to TRBJ2-5; D is undetermined. There are 14 residues in the CDR3. Germline-derived CDR1 and CDR2 are SGHRS and YFSETQ. Trimming took 0 bases from V and 1 from J, leaving 7 bases between them. CDR3 in amino acids: CASSLGRFQETQYF. DNA for the CDR3: TGCGCCAGCAGCTTGGGGAGATTCCAAGAGACCCAGTACTTC.

The V call is TRBV7-9, the J call TRBJ2-7; D gene ambiguous. From germline, CDR1 is SEHNR and CDR2 FQNEAQ (reference sequence). This CDR3 has 13 amino acids. V was cut by 5 bases and J by 4 bases, with 12 bases left in between. The CDR3 here is CASSPNSIYEQYF. For the CDR3, the DNA is TGTGCCAGCAGCCCTAACTCGATTTACGAGCAGTACTTC.

The chain recombines TRBV19 with TRBJ2-7, with TRBD2 matching 8 bases. V lost 6 bases and J lost 4; bases outside the gene matches: 8. Germline V lookup: CDR1 LNHDA, CDR2 SQIVND (reference sequence). CDR3 length: 14 residues. The CDR3: CASRPAGALYEQYF. The DNA of the CDR3 is TGTGCCAGTAGGCCAGCGGGAGCTTTATACGAGCAGTACTTC.

The chain combines TRBV7-3 with TRBJ2-1; weak D call: TRBD2 (6 bases). Germline assignment: CDR1 SGHTA and CDR2 FQGTGA. The CDR3 totals 15 residues. V was cut by 5 bases and J by 1 base, with 12 bases left in between. The CDR3 sequence: CASSAEGGSYNEQFF. The CDR3 DNA sequence: TGTGCCAGCAGCGCGGAGGGCGGGTCCTACAATGAGCAGTTCTTC. The full variable domain, completed using reference TRBV7-3 and TRBJ2-1, is GAGVSQTPSNKVTEKGKYVELRCDPISGHTALYWYRQSLGQGPEFLIYFQGTGAADDSGLPNDRFFAVRPEGSVSTLKIQRTERGDSAVYLCASSAEGGSYNEQFFGPGTRLTVL.

The V call is TRBV27, the J call TRBJ2-3, with D unclear. CDR3 size: 15 residues. Per the germline V gene, CDR1 is MNHEY and CDR2 is SMNVEV (reference sequence). V was cut by 5 bases and J by 2 bases, with 14 bases left in between. CDR3 in amino acids: CASSDARLHTDTQYF. CDR3 nucleotides: TGTGCCAGCAGTGACGCTAGACTGCACACAGATACGCAGTATTTT.

This sequence joins TRBV5-1 and TRBJ1-2; no reliable D call. CDR3 size: 13 residues. V was clipped by 2 bases and J by 1 base, with 6 bases between them. Per germline, CDR1 SGHRS and CDR2 YFSETQ. This CDR3 reads CASSFSDNYGYTF. The CDR3 nucleotides read TGCGCCAGCAGCTTCTCAGATAACTATGGCTACACCTTC.

The genes are TRBV5-5 and TRBJ2-7; TRBD2 might be the D (6 bases). Germline V gives CDR1 SGHKS, CDR2 YYEKEE (reference sequence). The CDR3 runs 15 residues. V was pared by 4 bases and J by 0 bases, with 14 bases between. In DNA, the CDR3 is TGTGCCAGCAGCCCACTAGCCGGGAGCTCCTACGAGCAGTACTTC. Its translation: CASSPLAGSSYEQYF.

This clone was observed a single time. The DNA of the CDR3 is TGTGCCACCAGTGATTCAGGGGTTAATCAGCCCCAGCATTTT. This translates into CATSDSGVNQPQHF. This sequence joins TRBV24-1 and TRBJ1-5; D might be TRBD1 (6 bases). CDR1 is KGHDR and CDR2 is SFDVKD in the germline V gene. This CDR3 spans 14 amino acids. V was clipped by 2 bases and J by 4 bases, with 8 bases between them.

The chain carries TRBV5-1 and TRBJ1-4, with D unclear. The CDR3 consists of 13 residues. V shed 3 bases and J shed 0 bases, with 3 bases lying between them. CDR1 and CDR2 (germline): SGHRS, YFSETQ. In nucleotides, the CDR3 is TGCGCCAGCAGCTCTGCAACTAATGAAAAACTGTTTTTT. Translated, it gives CASSSATNEKLFF.

This chain links TRBV7-8 with TRBJ2-5, with D possibly matching TRBD2 (6 bases). The CDR3 sequence is 15 residues long. Germline CDR1 SGHVS, CDR2 FQNEAQ. The V end lost 1 base, the J end lost 1 base, and 10 bases lay between the germline ends. The CDR3 region is CASSLGRDFQETQYF. CDR3 DNA sequence: TGTGCCAGCAGCTTAGGCCGGGACTTCCAAGAGACCCAGTACTTC.

The V call is TRBV5-4, the J call TRBJ2-7; TRBD2 matches 11 bases. The CDR3 has 17 amino acids. The junction had 11 bases not matched to a gene; V was cut back by 3 bases and J by 3 bases. The germline V gene has CDR1 SGHNT and CDR2 YYREEE (reference sequence). The CDR3 protein is CASSWGVIGTSGYEQYF. CDR3 nucleotides: TGTGCCAGCAGCTGGGGGGTGATCGGGACTAGCGGCTACGAGCAGTACTTC.

The CDR3 sequence: CASSVSTGYYGYTF. The CDR3 nucleotides are TGCGCCAGCAGCGTGAGTACAGGGTACTATGGCTACACCTTC. The chain links TRBV5-1 to TRBJ1-2, with TRBD1 as a possible D gene (6 bases). The CDR3 length is 14 residues. Germline V gene data show CDR1 as SGHRS and CDR2 as YFSETQ. With 4 bases removed from V and 3 bases from J, the gap between germline ends came to 13 bases.

The chain joins TRBV3-1 (or the pseudogene TRBV3-2) to TRBJ2-1; 11 nucleotides match TRBD2. V lost 4 bases and J lost 15; bases outside the gene matches: 11. CDR3 length: 14 amino acids. Per the germline V gene, CDR1 is LGHDT and CDR2 is YNNKEL (reference sequence). CDR3 region: CASSPAGTSGFRFF. Here the CDR3 DNA reads TGTGCCAGCAGCCCCGCCGGGACTAGCGGTTTCCGGTTCTTC.

V and J are TRBV3-1 (or the pseudogene TRBV3-2) and TRBJ2-7, with 9 nucleotides matching TRBD1. Germline CDR1 reads LGHDT; CDR2 reads YNNKEL (reference sequence). V lost 4 bases, J lost 4 bases, and 29 bases stayed unmatched. CDR3 length equals 22 residues. For the CDR3, the DNA is TGTGCCAGCAGCCCCAAGCCGAAAGGGGACAGGGTAGGGGGGATCCCCCGGTACGAGCAGTACTTC. The encoded protein is CASSPKPKGDRVGGIPRYEQYF.

V and J are TRBV19 and TRBJ2-1, with a tentative D call TRBD2 (6 bases). The CDR3 runs to 16 residues. Germline CDR1 LNHDA, CDR2 SQIVND (reference sequence). The V and J ends lost 7 bases and 9 bases respectively, with 25 bases between them. The CDR3 sequence is CASILVPEPLGGEQFF. The CDR3 DNA follows: TGTGCCAGTATCCTCGTACCAGAACCTTTGGGGGGTGAGCAGTTCTTC. The entire variable domain, with the rest obtained from reference TRBV19 and TRBJ2-1, is as follows: DGGITQSPKYLFRKEGQNVTLSCEQNLNHDAMYWYRQDPGQGLRLIYYSQIVNDFQKGDIAEGYSVSREKKESFPLTVTSAQKNPTAFYLCASILVPEPLGGEQFFGPGTRLTVL.

This chain links TRBV4-3 with TRBJ2-7, with 9 bases matching TRBD1. V trimming: 0 bases; J trimming: 7 bases; junction bases outside the gene matches: 10. The V gene's germline CDR1 is LGHNA and CDR2 YSLEER. This CDR3 is built from 16 residues. CDR3 sequence: CASSQDWDRAAQEQYF. DNA for the CDR3: TGCGCCAGCAGCCAAGATTGGGACAGGGCGGCGCAGGAGCAGTACTTC.